Each of the 20 T cell receptor beta chains below was sequenced from the same sample in a study of cytomegalovirus exposure and HLA in healthy donors. The protocol was immunoSEQ multiplex PCR, while the TCRdb copy is restricted to in-frame clones and leaves out a portion. The table lists fewer than 350,000 clones, around nine tenths of them singletons, with roughly 0.93% in the top ten. Specimen: PBMCs. All receptors derive from a woman aged 18-35 years in good health and CMV-seronegative.

The gene calls are TRBV5-1 and TRBJ2-2; possible D gene TRBD2, 5 bases. CDR3 length equals 14 residues. Germline V gene lookup returns CDR1 SGHRS and CDR2 YFSETQ. V was clipped by 4 bases and J by 2 bases, with 9 bases between them. The CDR3 DNA reads as TGCGCCAGCAGCCCGGGGTTAAACACCGGGGAGCTGTTTTTT. It codes for CASSPGLNTGELFF. The variable domain in full, with the rest retrieved from reference TRBV5-1 and TRBJ2-2, is KAGVTQTPRYLIKTRGQQVTLSCSPISGHRSVSWYQQTPGQGLQFLFEYFSETQRNKGNFPGRFSGRQFSNSRSEMNVSTLELGDSALYLCASSPGLNTGELFFGEGSRLTVL.

The chain joins TRBV12-5 to TRBJ2-1; TRBD2 might be the D (6 bases). Germline-derived CDR1 and CDR2 are LGHNT and FRNRAP. The CDR3 has 16 amino acids. Trimming shortened V by 6 bases and J by 10 bases, and 25 bases separated the two germline ends. Written as DNA, the CDR3 is TGTGCTAGTGGAGGAACAAGCGGAGGGCCCACGAGGGAGCAGTTCTTC. Translated, it gives CASGGTSGGPTREQFF.

The chain uses TRBV5-4 and TRBJ1-2; possibly TRBD1 for D (5 bases). The V end was cut by 1 base, the J end by 2 bases, with 9 bases between. The CDR3 has 14 amino acids. Germline lookup yields CDR1 SGHNT and CDR2 YYREEE (reference sequence). CDR3 in DNA: TGTGCCAGCAGCTTGTATCGGGGGAACTATGGCTACACCTTC. Protein: CASSLYRGNYGYTF.

This sequence joins TRBV9 and TRBJ2-1, with D perhaps TRBD2 (5 bases). The CDR3 runs 18 residues. Trimming removed 1 base at V and 8 bases at J, with 25 bases between. CDR1 and CDR2 (germline): SGDLS, YYNGEE. The CDR3 is CASSVSHQWGVYGYEQFF. The CDR3 DNA reads TGTGCCAGCAGCGTATCCCATCAGTGGGGAGTCTATGGGTATGAGCAGTTCTTC.

This clone has just one count. Other DNA sequences from this sample encode an identical CDR3 as well. V and J are TRBV25-1 and TRBJ2-5, with no clear D. Germline loops: CDR1 MGHDK, CDR2 SYGVNS. The CDR3 is 14 amino acids. V was cut by 1 base and J by 2 bases, with 8 bases left in between. CDR3 bases: TGTGCCAGCAGTGAATTGGCGGTACAAGAGACCCAGTACTTC. Amino acid sequence: CASSELAVQETQYF.

This clone was picked up a small number of times. The chain has TRBV19 and TRBJ2-7; 10 bases align to TRBD1. The ends lost 3 bases at V and 0 bases at J; junction bases unmatched: 11. This CDR3 region has 18 residues. Germline V gives CDR1 LNHDA, CDR2 SQIVND (reference sequence). CDR3: CASSIKTGGEVSSYEQYF. CDR3 DNA: TGTGCCAGTAGTATTAAGACAGGGGGCGAAGTCAGCTCCTACGAGCAGTACTTC. Full variable domain (remainder filled in from reference TRBV19 and TRBJ2-7): DGGITQSPKYLFRKEGQNVTLSCEQNLNHDAMYWYRQDPGQGLRLIYYSQIVNDFQKGDIAEGYSVSREKKESFPLTVTSAQKNPTAFYLCASSIKTGGEVSSYEQYFGPGTRLTVT.

CDR3 loop: CASSILEGSGRQPQHF. The DNA for the CDR3 is TGTGCCAGTAGTATCTTGGAGGGTTCGGGCCGTCAGCCCCAGCATTTT. J is TRBJ1-5 and V is TRBV19, with D unclear. CDR3 length: 16 amino acids. V lost 3 bases to trimming and J lost 6 bases, with 18 bases between them. Germline loops: CDR1 LNHDA, CDR2 SQIVND (reference sequence).

This clone has only one observation. This chain connects TRBV10-1 to TRBJ2-7; D is uncertain. The CDR3 consists of 16 residues. The V gene lost 7 bases and the J gene lost 3 bases, with 22 bases spanning the gap. CDR1 is WNHNN and CDR2 is SYGVQD in the germline V gene (reference sequence). The CDR3 region has the DNA TGCGCCAGCATTCAAGCGCGAACCCACCACTTCTACGAGCAGTACTTC. Its translation: CASIQARTHHFYEQYF.

The chain combines TRBV5-1 with TRBJ2-1; 10 nucleotides agree with TRBD2. Germline loops: CDR1 SGHRS, CDR2 YFSETQ. Unmatched junction bases numbered 11, after V lost 4 bases and J lost 10 bases. The CDR3 has 15 residues. The CDR3 sequence is CASSPSIAGGVEQFF. CDR3 sequence (DNA): TGCGCCAGCAGCCCGTCGATAGCGGGAGGTGTAGAGCAGTTCTTC.

The table lists this clone with a few counts. The chain uses TRBV30 and TRBJ2-7, with TRBD1 identical over 9 bases. The CDR3 is 14 residues long. Per the germline V gene, CDR1 is GTSNPN and CDR2 is SVGIG (reference sequence). The CDR3 bases are TGTGCTGCTGCCCCGGGACAGGGTGTTTACGAGCAGTACTTC. It translates to CAAAPGQGVYEQYF.

This chain uses TRBV6-5 with TRBJ1-1; 7 bases line up with TRBD1. The CDR3 covers 14 residues. Germline V gives CDR1 MNHEY, CDR2 SVGAGI. Trimming removed 7 bases from V and 6 bases from J; junction bases left unmatched: 11. The CDR3 sequence is CASILKQGIAEAFF. CDR3 bases: TGTGCCAGCATTCTGAAACAGGGGATCGCTGAAGCTTTCTTT.

The V call is TRBV11-1, the J call TRBJ2-7, with a weak D call TRBD2 (5 bases). The V gene's germline CDR1 is SGHAT and CDR2 FQDESV (reference sequence). V was shortened by 10 bases and J by 0 bases, with 10 bases between the two germline ends. The CDR3 is 12 amino acids. For the CDR3, the DNA is TGTGCCACGATAGGGAGCTCCTACGAGCAGTACTTC. Translated, it gives CATIGSSYEQYF.

This clone has just a few counts. The chain links TRBV18 to TRBJ2-1; perhaps TRBD2 as D (6 bases). The CDR3 runs 16 residues. CDR1 is KGHSH and CDR2 is LQKENI in the germline V gene. Between the trimmed V and J ends, which lost 3 bases and 0 bases, there was a span of 12 bases. CDR3 nucleotide sequence: TGTGCCAGCTCACCCAAGGCGGGGAGCTCCTACAATGAGCAGTTCTTC. Protein product: CASSPKAGSSYNEQFF.

The chain links TRBV27 to TRBJ1-5, with D tentatively TRBD1 (6 bases). This CDR3 is built from 15 residues. In germline, CDR1 is MNHEY, CDR2 SMNVEV (reference sequence). V lost 5 bases to trimming and J lost 1 base, with 12 bases between them. In DNA, the CDR3 is TGTGCCAGCAGTCTACAGGGCAGAAGCAATCAGCCCCAGCATTTT. Residues: CASSLQGRSNQPQHF.

The chain recombines TRBV11-2 with TRBJ2-5; TRBD2 might be the D (6 bases). Trimming shortened V by 1 base and J by 0 bases, and 12 bases separated the two germline ends. This CDR3 region has 16 residues. Germline CDR1 reads SGHAT; CDR2 reads FQNNGV. Here the CDR3 DNA reads TGTGCCAGCAGCTTAGTCGGGGGACTGTACCAAGAGACCCAGTACTTC. It is translated as CASSLVGGLYQETQYF.

This chain connects TRBV5-4 to TRBJ2-5, with D possibly matching TRBD1 (6 bases). V lost 4 bases to trimming and J lost 5 bases, with 9 bases between them. Germline CDR1 SGHNT, CDR2 YYREEE (reference sequence). The CDR3 contains 12 residues. This CDR3 is CASSPQGETQYF. DNA for the CDR3: TGTGCCAGCAGCCCACAGGGTGAGACCCAGTACTTC.

This clone appeared a single time. V usage is TRBV5-1 and J usage is TRBJ1-2; 7 bases are shared with TRBD1. In germline, CDR1 is SGHRS, CDR2 YFSETQ. The ends lost 4 bases at V and 2 bases at J; junction bases unmatched: 8. The CDR3 extends over 15 amino acids. The DNA for the CDR3 is TGCGCCAGCAGCCGTCCCGGGACAGAAAACTATGGCTACACCTTC. This gives the protein CASSRPGTENYGYTF.

The chain couples TRBV7-2 to TRBJ2-1; D possibly corresponds to TRBD2 (6 bases). The V gene's germline CDR1 is SGHTA and CDR2 FQGNSA. The CDR3 contains 15 residues. The V end was cut by 1 base, the J end by 5 bases, with 12 bases between. This CDR3 is CASSLVGSRNNEQFF. The CDR3 DNA sequence: TGTGCCAGCAGCTTAGTCGGGAGTAGGAACAATGAGCAGTTCTTC.

V is TRBV27 and J is TRBJ1-2; D gene unclear. Germline V CDR1 and CDR2: MNHEY, SMNVEV (reference sequence). V was cut by 5 bases and J by 3 bases, with 7 bases left in between. The CDR3 loop spans 12 amino acids. The CDR3 bases are TGTGCCAGCAGTGGGAGGGACTATGGCTACACCTTC. Translating it yields CASSGRDYGYTF.

The rearrangement uses TRBV9 and TRBJ2-7; a possible D gene is TRBD2 (7 bases). The CDR3 contains 14 residues. CDR1 and CDR2 from the germline V gene are SGDLS and YYNGEE. V was cut by 4 bases and J by 7 bases, with 18 bases left in between. CDR3 loop: CASSRGGATVEQYF. DNA for the CDR3: TGTGCCAGCAGCCGTGGGGGGGCGACGGTGGAGCAGTACTTC.